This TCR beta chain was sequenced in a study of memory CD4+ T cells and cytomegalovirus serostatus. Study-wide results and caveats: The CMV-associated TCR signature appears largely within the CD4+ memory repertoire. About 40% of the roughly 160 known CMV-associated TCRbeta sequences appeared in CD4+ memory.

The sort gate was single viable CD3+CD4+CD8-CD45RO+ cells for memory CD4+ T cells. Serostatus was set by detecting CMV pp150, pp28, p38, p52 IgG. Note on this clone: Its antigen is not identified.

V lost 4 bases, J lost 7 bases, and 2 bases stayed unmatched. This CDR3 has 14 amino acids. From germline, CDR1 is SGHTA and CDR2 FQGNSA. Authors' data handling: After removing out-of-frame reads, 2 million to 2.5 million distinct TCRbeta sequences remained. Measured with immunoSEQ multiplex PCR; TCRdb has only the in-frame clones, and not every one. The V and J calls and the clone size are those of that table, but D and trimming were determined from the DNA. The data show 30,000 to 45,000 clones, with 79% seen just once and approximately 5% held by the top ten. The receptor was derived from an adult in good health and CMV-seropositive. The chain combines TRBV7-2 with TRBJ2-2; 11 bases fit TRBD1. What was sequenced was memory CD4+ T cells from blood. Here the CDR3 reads CASSWTGGGGELFF. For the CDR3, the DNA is TGTGCCAGCAGCTGGACAGGGGGCGGCGGGGAGCTGTTTTTT.